This T cell receptor (beta chain) was sequenced in a study of blood T cell repertoires in COVID-19. Background on the study: The study drew acute and convalescent COVID-19 samples from the United States, Italy and Spain. Sources were T cells, B-cell-depleted T cells, or PBMCs; the material itself was cDNA or gDNA.

Germline CDR1 is SGHVS and CDR2 is FNYEAQ. This CDR3 spans 15 amino acids. V trimming: 1 base; J trimming: 2 bases; junction bases outside the gene matches: 2. Patients in Seattle were enrolled during active infection, then followed longitudinally. In the study's own analysis: Using reference gene primer amplification, nucleated cell counts were estimated. Libraries were prepared by immunoSEQ multiplex PCR; TCRdb keeps only in-frame clonotypes and omits some of them. V, J and clone size reflect that table, while D and trimming were determined from the DNA. The sample lists 50,000 to 80,000 clones, around 82% occurring once.

The specimen was peripheral blood. This TCR derives from a man aged 55 to 70 with COVID-19, enrolled during active disease. V is TRBV7-6 and J is TRBJ2-1, with 7 bases aligning to TRBD1. CDR3 amino acids: CASSLGQGPYNEQFF. CDR3 bases: TGTGCCAGCAGCTTAGGACAGGGCCCCTACAATGAGCAGTTCTTC.